A single sample is the source of the 28 T cell receptor beta chains below, sequenced in a study of T cell clusters in autoimmune cytopenias. Some 40,000 genome equivalents of blood DNA were amplified for TRB. One tube held mixed TRB-A and TRB-B primer pools for touch-down PCR. TCRdb processed the multiplex PCR reads again and assigns one entry to each CDR3 protein, with no DNA. In all, the sample yields about 3,400 distinct CDR3 sequences. The data were also submitted as part of a second study, on T cell repertoires in aging, cancer and after chemotherapy.

The specimen sequenced was peripheral blood. Every receptor here comes from a human donor in good health.

This clonotype shows up as medium-sized by frequency. The chain links TRBV30 to TRBJ1-6. The CDR3 consists of 14 residues. CDR1 is GTSNPN and CDR2 is SVGIG in the germline V gene (reference sequence). Here the CDR3 reads CAWSIAGSGSPLHF.

The J gene is TRBJ2-7, the V gene TRBV12-3 or TRBV12-4; no DNA is available, so the TRBD1 call from TCRdb remains unchecked. The CDR3 is made up of 15 amino acids. CDR3 amino acids: CASTIEGGGGYEQYF.

Its frequency marks this clonotype as large. The gene calls are TRBV30 and TRBJ2-7; the D gene TCRdb calls, TRBD2, cannot be checked with no DNA. Germline loops: CDR1 GTSNPN, CDR2 SVGIG (reference sequence). This CDR3 comprises 13 residues. The CDR3 region is CAWSKRDPYEQYF.

This clonotype registers medium-sized (0.01 to 0.1%) by frequency. The gene calls are TRBV14 and TRBJ2-7. CDR1 is SGHDN and CDR2 is FVKESK in the germline V gene. This CDR3 contains 14 residues. CDR3 sequence reads: CASSQNLESYEQYF.

This clonotype is medium-sized by frequency. The gene calls are TRBV7-2 and TRBJ2-1; TCRdb proposes TRBD1, but this gene call is untestable without DNA. The V gene's germline CDR1 is SGHTA and CDR2 FQGNSA. The CDR3 extends over 16 amino acids. The chain's CDR3 is CASSAPGTHLNNEQFF.

By frequency, this clonotype is medium-sized. The V and J genes are TRBV7-9 and TRBJ1-1; TCRdb's D call of TRBD1 is untestable without DNA. Germline-derived CDR1 and CDR2 are SEHNR and FQNEAQ (reference sequence). CDR3 size: 12 residues. CDR3 sequence reads: CASSGDTSEAFF.

This clonotype is classed as medium-sized by frequency. The V and J genes are TRBV11-3 and TRBJ2-7; TCRdb's D call, TRBD2, is unchecked because there is no DNA. This CDR3 has 17 amino acids. Germline V gene lookup returns CDR1 SGHNT and CDR2 YENEEA. The CDR3 is CASSLEGSGRGGYEQYF.

By frequency, this clonotype registers medium-sized. This chain uses TRBV7-9 with TRBJ2-1; lacking DNA, the TRBD2 call made by TCRdb goes unchecked. The V gene's germline CDR1 is SEHNR and CDR2 FQNEAQ (reference sequence). The CDR3 loop spans 18 amino acids. The CDR3: CASSAPEASGRTYNEQFF.

Measured by frequency, this clonotype is medium-sized. The V call is TRBV20-1, the J call TRBJ2-1; TCRdb's D gene call, TRBD2, goes unchecked for lack of DNA. This CDR3 contains 14 residues. CDR1 is DFQATT and CDR2 is SNEGSKA in the germline V gene (reference sequence). CDR3: CSARAGTSSTEQFF.

V usage is TRBV7-3 and J usage is TRBJ1-1. Germline V gene lookup returns CDR1 SGHTA and CDR2 FQGTGA. The CDR3 is 14 residues long. The CDR3: CASAGGLGVTEAFF.

This clonotype counts as medium-sized by frequency. V is TRBV6-1 and J is TRBJ2-3. The germline CDR1 and CDR2 sequences are MNHNS and SASEGT. The CDR3 sequence is 14 residues long. The CDR3 region is CASSAGVGTDTQYF.

The chain's CDR3 is CASSFGTGGDQPQHF. The chain carries TRBV27 and TRBJ1-5; with no DNA, the TCRdb D assignment of TRBD1 cannot be verified. CDR1 is MNHEY, CDR2 SMNVEV, per germline (reference sequence). The CDR3 contains 15 residues.

The chain links TRBV4-1 to TRBJ2-2; no DNA is available, so the TRBD1 call from TCRdb remains unchecked. From germline, CDR1 is MGHRA and CDR2 YSYEKL. The CDR3 is 18 amino acids. The CDR3 region is CASSQERWQGEGTGELFF.

This clonotype is classed as medium-sized (0.01 to 0.1%) by frequency. The J gene is TRBJ1-1, the V gene TRBV6-2 or TRBV6-3; there is no DNA to check the TCRdb D call of TRBD1. The CDR3 has 17 amino acids. CDR1 and CDR2 (germline): MNHEY, SVGEGT. CDR3 loop: CASSYLQGSRMNTEAFF.

In terms of frequency, this clonotype is medium-sized (0.01 to 0.1%). The CDR3 region is CASSTRQETQYF. This chain uses TRBV19 with TRBJ2-5. Germline V gene lookup returns CDR1 LNHDA and CDR2 SQIVND (reference sequence). The CDR3 has 12 residues. Using reference TRBV19 and TRBJ2-5 for the parts outside the CDR3, the full variable domain is DGGITQSPKYLFRKEGQNVTLSCEQNLNHDAMYWYRQDPGQGLRLIYYSQIVNDFQKGDIAEGYSVSREKKESFPLTVTSAQKNPTAFYLCASSTRQETQYFGPGTRLLVL.

This clonotype shows up as medium-sized by frequency. The CDR3 is CASSPEVRGTGEQYF. The chain links TRBV18 to TRBJ2-7; TCRdb outputs TRBD1, but without DNA this stays unchecked. Germline V CDR1 and CDR2: KGHSH, LQKENI. The CDR3 has 15 residues.

This clonotype is deemed medium-sized (0.01 to 0.1%) by its frequency. The chain combines TRBV7-2 with TRBJ2-1; TCRdb reports TRBD1, a call that lacks DNA to check it against. Germline CDR1 SGHTA, CDR2 FQGNSA. This CDR3 contains 15 residues. CDR3 protein: CASSPRQGSYNEQFF.

By frequency, this clonotype is medium-sized. This rearrangement joins TRBV12-3 or TRBV12-4 to TRBJ2-2. The CDR3 extends over 13 amino acids. The CDR3 region is CASSFQPAGELFF.

By frequency, this clonotype is medium-sized. The CDR3 loop reads CASSIDVTAAYRKLFF. This chain joins TRBV19 and TRBJ1-4. The CDR3 spans 16 residues. Germline V gene lookup returns CDR1 LNHDA and CDR2 SQIVND (reference sequence).

Measured by frequency, this clonotype is medium-sized. The V gene is TRBV6-2 or TRBV6-3, the J gene TRBJ2-1; TCRdb's D gene call, TRBD1, goes unchecked for lack of DNA. The CDR3 spans 15 residues. Germline V gives CDR1 MNHEY, CDR2 SVGEGT. CDR3 amino acids: CASSWTGEGYNEQFF.

Its frequency marks this clonotype as medium-sized (0.01 to 0.1%). The chain is built from TRBV27 and TRBJ1-1; absent DNA, TCRdb's TRBD1 call cannot be checked. CDR3 length equals 13 residues. The germline gives CDR1 MNHEY, CDR2 SMNVEV (reference sequence). This chain's CDR3 is CASSPPTNTEAFF.

This clonotype registers medium-sized by frequency. CDR3 residues: CASSLVGAGDRNEQFF. The rearrangement links TRBV7-6 to TRBJ2-1; TCRdb lists TRBD2, though no DNA is available to test this call. CDR1 is SGHVS, CDR2 FNYEAQ, per germline. The CDR3 consists of 16 residues.

The chain has TRBV13 and TRBJ2-3; TCRdb picks TRBD1, but there is no DNA to check that call. Germline V lookup: CDR1 PRHDT, CDR2 FYEKMQ (reference sequence). The CDR3 has 19 amino acids. CDR3 amino acids: CASSLQQGELTGGSDTQYF.

V is TRBV28 and J is TRBJ1-3; TCRdb picks TRBD1, but there is no DNA to check that call. CDR3 length: 18 amino acids. Germline CDR1 reads MDHEN; CDR2 reads SYDVKM. The CDR3 region is CASSFSPEGSEPGNTIYF.

By frequency, this clonotype is medium-sized. The CDR3 loop reads CASSEQASGGYTF. The chain has TRBV19 and TRBJ1-2; TCRdb's D gene call, TRBD1, goes unchecked for lack of DNA. The CDR3 runs 13 residues. CDR1 is LNHDA and CDR2 is SQIVND in the germline V gene (reference sequence).

Judged by frequency, this clonotype is medium-sized. The chain has TRBV19 and TRBJ1-5; the TCRdb call, TRBD1, lacks DNA for checking. This CDR3 is built from 16 residues. Looked up from germline, CDR1 is LNHDA and CDR2 is SQIVND (reference sequence). CDR3 amino acids: CASSISFTGSNQPQHF.

This clonotype ranks as medium-sized in terms of frequency. V gene TRBV18 combines with J gene TRBJ2-2. CDR1 is KGHSH and CDR2 is LQKENI in the germline V gene. This CDR3 has 14 amino acids. CDR3 region: CASSPFKGTGELFF.

This chain uses TRBV6-6 with TRBJ2-5; TCRdb calls TRBD2, which cannot be checked without DNA. CDR1 is MNHNY, CDR2 SVGAGI, per germline (reference sequence). The CDR3 loop spans 13 amino acids. The CDR3 loop is CASRLAGEETQYF.